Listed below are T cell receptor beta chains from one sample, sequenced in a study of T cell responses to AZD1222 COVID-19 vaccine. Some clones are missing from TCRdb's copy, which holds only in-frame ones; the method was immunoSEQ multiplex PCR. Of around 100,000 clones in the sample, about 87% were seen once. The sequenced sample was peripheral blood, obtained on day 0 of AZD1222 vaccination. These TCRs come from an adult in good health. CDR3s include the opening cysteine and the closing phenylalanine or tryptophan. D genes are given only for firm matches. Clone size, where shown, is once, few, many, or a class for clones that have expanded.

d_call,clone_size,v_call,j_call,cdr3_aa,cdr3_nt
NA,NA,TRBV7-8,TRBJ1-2,CASSLDRTPGYTF,TGTGCCAGCAGCTTAGACCGGACGCCAGGCTACACCTTC
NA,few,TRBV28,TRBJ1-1,CASSKGGRIEAFF,TGTGCCAGCAGTAAAGGGGGTCGAATTGAAGCTTTCTTT
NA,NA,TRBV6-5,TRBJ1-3,CATRPNSGNTIYF,TGTGCCACCCGACCCAACTCTGGAAACACCATATATTTT
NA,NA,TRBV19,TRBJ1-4,CASSIDSHHEKLFF,TGTGCCAGTAGTATCGACAGCCACCATGAAAAACTGTTTTTT
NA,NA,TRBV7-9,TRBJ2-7,CASSLTSEAKQYF,TGTGCCAGCAGCTTAACCTCGGAGGCGAAGCAGTACTTC
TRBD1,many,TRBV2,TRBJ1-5,CASRDKTGTQPQHF,TGTGCCAGCAGAGACAAGACAGGGACTCAGCCCCAGCATTTT
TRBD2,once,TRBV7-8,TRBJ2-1,CASSPAGGGHRGFF,TGTGCCAGCAGCCCTGCGGGGGGTGGTCATAGGGGGTTCTTC
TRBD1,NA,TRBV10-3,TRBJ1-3,CAISGRDREPNTIYF,TGTGCCATCAGTGGCCGGGACAGGGAGCCAAACACCATATATTTT
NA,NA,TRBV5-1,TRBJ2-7,CASSGGHRTRF,TGCGCCAGCAGCGGTGGACACCGAACCCGCTTC
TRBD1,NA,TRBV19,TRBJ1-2,CASSTLTGVYGYTF,TGTGCCAGTAGTACCCTCACAGGGGTATATGGCTACACCTTC
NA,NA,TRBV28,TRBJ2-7,CASSFIVQGSYEQYF,TGTGCCAGCAGTTTTATTGTACAGGGTAGCTACGAGCAGTACTTC